This note documents a single T cell receptor (beta chain) sequence. The sample originates from a study of cytomegalovirus exposure and HLA in healthy donors. PCR involved 60 Vbeta and 13 Jbeta primers. This table comes from immunoSEQ multiplex PCR, and its TCRdb copy is limited to in-frame clones, with some not included. The sample has 70,000 to 95,000 clones; 62% are singletons. CDR1 SGHTA and CDR2 FQGTGA come from the germline V gene. With 5 bases clipped from V and 8 bases from J, the junction kept 11 bases outside the gene matches. The CDR3 contains 14 residues. The chain uses TRBV7-3 and TRBJ1-1, with TRBD1 identical over 7 bases. Specimen: PBMCs. The source is a woman under 40 in good health and CMV-seropositive. CDR3 sequence: CASSQRQGLAEAFF. The DNA for the CDR3 is TGTGCCAGCAGCCAACGACAGGGACTGGCGGAAGCTTTCTTT.